A selection of T cell receptor beta chains follows, all from one sample in a study of cytomegalovirus exposure and HLA in healthy donors. Method: immunoSEQ multiplex PCR; TCRdb's copy keeps in-frame clones and lacks some. The sample has approximately 110,000 clones; around 63% are singletons. The source material was PBMCs. The receptors derive from a man aged 25-40 years in good health and CMV-seronegative. CDR3s include the opening cysteine and the closing phenylalanine or tryptophan. D genes are given only for firm matches. Size tells how often a clone was seen (once, few, many) or the class of an expanded clone, and some rows leave it out.

>TRBJ2-1|TRBV13|.|.
CASSPDTNEQFF
TGTGCCAGCAGCCCAGACACAAATGAGCAGTTCTTC
>TRBJ1-4|TRBV7-8|.|.
CASTPELGAWGEKLFF
TGTGCCAGCACCCCCGAACTGGGGGCCTGGGGTGAAAAACTGTTTTTT
>TRBJ2-7|TRBV15|.|.
CATSREQLAYEQYF
TGTGCCACCAGCAGAGAACAATTAGCATACGAGCAGTACTTC
>TRBJ1-6|TRBV27|.|.
CASSPGINSPLHF
TGTGCCAGCAGCCCCGGTATAAATTCACCCCTCCACTTT
>TRBJ1-1|TRBV28|.|.
CASRLRWTEAFF
TGTGCCAGCAGGTTGAGGTGGACTGAAGCTTTCTTT
>TRBJ2-7|TRBV6-1|.|.
CASSTAAESSYEQYF
TGTGCCAGCAGTACGGCGGCAGAAAGCTCCTACGAGCAGTACTTC
>TRBJ2-7|TRBV28|.|.
CASSFSLQGQGTSYEQYF
TGTGCCAGCAGTTTTAGCCTCCAGGGTCAGGGGACCTCCTACGAGCAGTACTTC
>TRBJ2-1|TRBV7-3|.|TRBD2
CASSFLASGTEQFF
TGTGCCAGCAGCTTTCTGGCTAGCGGAACCGAGCAGTTCTTC
>TRBJ2-7|TRBV7-2|.|.
CASSRETGHGEQYF
TGTGCCAGCAGCCGAGAGACAGGACATGGCGAGCAGTACTTC
>TRBJ2-5|TRBV28|.|TRBD1
CASSLDRVKETQYF
TGTGCCAGCAGTTTGGACAGGGTAAAGGAGACCCAGTACTTC
>TRBJ2-1|TRBV29-1|.|TRBD1
CSVDGGTGGNEQFF
TGCAGCGTTGACGGGGGGACAGGGGGCAATGAGCAGTTCTTC
>TRBJ2-6|TRBV2|.|.
CASLRDTRSGANVLTF
TGTGCCAGCCTCCGTGACACCCGGTCTGGGGCCAACGTCCTGACTTTC
>TRBJ2-7|TRBV7-6|.|TRBD2
CASSLGPSGGTYEQYF
TGTGCCAGCAGCTTAGGGCCTAGCGGGGGGACCTACGAGCAGTACTTC
>TRBJ1-1|TRBV19|.|.
CASTPTGSSNTEAFF
TGTGCCAGTACCCCCACAGGGTCTTCTAACACTGAAGCTTTCTTT
>TRBJ1-3|TRBV10-3|.|.
CAISERTASSGNTIYF
TGTGCCATCAGTGAGCGGACAGCTAGCTCTGGAAACACCATATATTTT
>TRBJ2-7|TRBV28|.|TRBD1
CASSFLLGQGPYEQYF
TGTGCCAGCAGTTTTTTACTGGGACAGGGGCCCTACGAGCAGTACTTC
>TRBJ2-5|TRBV5-4|.|.
CASSFDQGGETQYF
TGTGCCAGCAGCTTCGATCAGGGCGGAGAGACCCAGTACTTC
>TRBJ2-1|TRBV7-9|.|TRBD2
CASSPGGASAYNEQFF
TGTGCCAGCAGCCCGGGGGGGGCCTCCGCCTACAATGAGCAGTTCTTC
>TRBJ1-5|TRBV4-1|few|TRBD1
CASSHNDRANQPQHF
TGCGCCAGCAGCCACAATGACAGGGCTAATCAGCCCCAGCATTTT
>TRBJ1-4|TRBV4-3|.|.
CASSQDRNEKLFF
TGCGCCAGCAGCCAAGATAGAAATGAAAAACTGTTTTTT
>TRBJ1-4|TRBV4-2|.|.
CASSRTEGGEKLFF
TGTGCCAGCAGCCGGACAGAAGGTGGAGAAAAACTGTTTTTT
>TRBJ2-1|TRBV7-3|.|.
CASSSTGTNYNEQFF
TGTGCCAGCAGCTCAACAGGGACTAACTACAATGAGCAGTTCTTC
>TRBJ1-1|TRBV6-1|.|TRBD1
CASRTDRYTEAFF
TGTGCCAGCAGGACGGACAGGTACACTGAAGCTTTCTTT
>TRBJ2-6|TRBV6-5|few|.
CASSRTDSGANVLTF
TGTGCCAGCAGCCGGACAGACTCTGGGGCCAACGTCCTGACTTTC
>TRBJ1-2|TRBV9|.|TRBD1
CASSELTGIGYTF
TGTGCCAGCAGCGAATTGACAGGGATCGGCTACACCTTC
>TRBJ1-2|TRBV7-2|.|TRBD1
CASRFTGGFGYTF
TGTGCCAGCAGATTCACAGGGGGCTTTGGCTACACCTTC
>TRBJ2-5|TRBV19|.|.
CASSSAQLETQYF
TGTGCCAGTAGCTCCGCTCAGTTGGAGACCCAGTACTTC
>TRBJ2-7|TRBV10-3|.|TRBD1
CAIRDGQGSYEQYF
TGTGCCATCAGGGACGGACAGGGCTCCTACGAGCAGTACTTC
>TRBJ2-5|TRBV5-1|.|TRBD2
CASSPGGGTQETQYF
TGCGCCAGCAGCCCCGGGGGGGGAACTCAAGAGACCCAGTACTTC
>TRBJ2-1|TRBV7-3|.|.
CASSSGQNLNEQFF
TGTGCCAGCAGCTCCGGACAGAACCTCAATGAGCAGTTCTTC
>TRBJ2-3|TRBV5-8|few|.
CASSYPGGTDTQYF
TGTGCCAGCAGCTACCCGGGAGGCACAGATACGCAGTATTTT
>TRBJ1-4|TRBV4-3|.|.
CASSQAHTGPWGEKLFF
TGCGCCAGCAGCCAAGCCCATACAGGCCCTTGGGGTGAAAAACTGTTTTTT
>TRBJ1-2|TRBV6-1|.|.
CASSYEPNYGYTF
TGTGCCAGCAGTTATGAGCCGAACTATGGCTACACCTTC
>TRBJ1-4|TRBV5-5|.|TRBD1
CASSLQRQGPTNEKLFF
TGTGCCAGCAGCTTACAAAGACAGGGGCCGACTAATGAAAAACTGTTTTTT
>TRBJ1-4|TRBV6-1|.|TRBD1
CASRIRDRGQKLFF
TGTGCCAGCAGGATCCGGGACAGGGGACAAAAACTGTTTTTT
>TRBJ2-5|TRBV29-1|.|TRBD2
CSVRELAGKRRETQYF
TGCAGCGTCCGGGAACTAGCGGGGAAGAGGAGAGAGACCCAGTACTTC
>TRBJ2-2|TRBV30|.|.
CAWSGVNRAAGELFF
TGTGCCTGGAGTGGGGTTAACAGGGCCGCCGGGGAGCTGTTTTTT
>TRBJ2-5|TRBV11-1|.|TRBD2
CASSRLAGTSGETQYF
TGTGCCAGCAGCCGACTCGCCGGGACTAGCGGGGAGACCCAGTACTTC
>TRBJ1-3|TRBV28|.|.
CASSLLALSGNTIYF
TGTGCCAGCAGTTTATTAGCTCTCTCTGGAAACACCATATATTTT
>TRBJ2-2|TRBV6-1|.|TRBD1
CASRETGPGELFF
TGTGCCAGCAGAGAGACAGGGCCCGGGGAGCTGTTTTTT
>TRBJ2-7|TRBV5-4|.|TRBD2
CASSLKGTRGSYEQYF
TGTGCCAGCAGCTTGAAAGGGACTAGGGGCTCCTACGAGCAGTACTTC
>TRBJ1-5|TRBV4-2|.|.
CASSQVGGNQPQHF
TGTGCCAGCAGCCAAGTGGGGGGGAATCAGCCCCAGCATTTT
>TRBJ2-1|TRBV5-4|.|.
CASSLYRGGRGDEQFF
TGTGCCAGCAGCTTATATAGGGGGGGGCGGGGAGATGAGCAGTTCTTC
>TRBJ1-6|TRBV9|.|TRBD1
CASSALTGANSPLHF
TGTGCCAGCAGCGCCCTGACAGGGGCCAATTCACCCCTCCACTTT
>TRBJ2-3|TRBV9|.|TRBD2
CASSPRTRDTQYF
TGTGCCAGCAGCCCCAGGACTAGAGATACGCAGTATTTT
>TRBJ2-3|TRBV9|.|TRBD2
CASSVTTSGRWGGDTDTQYF
TGTGCCAGCAGCGTGACGACTAGCGGGAGGTGGGGGGGGGACACAGATACGCAGTATTTT